This is a list of T cell receptor beta chains from one sample in a study of shared clonotypes between healthy human individuals. Sequencing was performed with immunoSEQ multiplex PCR; in TCRdb, only in-frame clones are kept and a portion is missing. The data show some 1 million clones, approximately 68% seen once. The sequenced sample consisted of memory CD4+ T cells sorted from blood. The receptors here all came from a young man in good health. The CDR3 runs from the conserved cysteine through the conserved F or W. The order of the fields is clone size, J gene, V gene, CDR3 protein. Only some rows state a clone size, as once, few, many or a class for expanded clones.

NA	TRBJ2-3	TRBV19	CASSLDRGTDTQYF
few	TRBJ2-1	TRBV6-5	CASMRQGSSYNEQFF
NA	TRBJ1-1	TRBV7-2	CASSLQGTTNTEAFF
few	TRBJ1-2	TRBV18	CASSPQGNYGYTF
NA	TRBJ1-6	TRBV9	CASSRPIYNSPLHF
NA	TRBJ1-5	TRBV5-1	CASSPGQGAIQPQHF
NA	TRBJ2-1	TRBV10-3	CAISDREYNEQFF
NA	TRBJ1-5	TRBV18	CASSPQGQRDQPQHF
NA	TRBJ1-2	TRBV10-3	CAIRNTGHVSYGYTF
once	TRBJ1-2	TRBV18	CASSPRGRANYGYTF
NA	TRBJ1-3	TRBV30	CAWSYGPVSGNTIYF
NA	TRBJ2-3	TRBV6-1	CASIELIVKTSTDTQYF
NA	TRBJ2-7	TRBV4-1	CASSQVVLTSGYEQYF
NA	TRBJ2-3	TRBV5-3	CARSPPTGISTDTQYF
NA	TRBJ2-3	TRBV7-2	CASSPDSRTQYF
few	TRBJ1-1	TRBV9	CASSVEGQLNTEAFF
NA	TRBJ2-7	TRBV10-3	CAITNGRADEQYF
few	TRBJ2-7	TRBV30	CAWSDVISGEQYF
once	TRBJ1-6	TRBV6-5	CASSRGGGGSPLHF
NA	TRBJ1-1	TRBV4-1	CASSQPGQQNTEAFF
NA	TRBJ2-3	TRBV2	CASSESGARIGDTQYF
NA	TRBJ2-1	TRBV29-1	CSVAYRLADLREQFF
NA	TRBJ2-3	TRBV30	CAWSRSAGVVSDTQYF
many	TRBJ1-1	TRBV4-1	CASSQGILNTEAFF
few	TRBJ2-3	TRBV5-1	CASSWRGDRTDTQYF
NA	TRBJ1-5	TRBV9	CASSGGQGGNQPQHF
NA	TRBJ1-2	TRBV19	CASLRGPVYGYTF
NA	TRBJ1-2	TRBV18	CASSPGTDNYGYTF
once	TRBJ2-7	TRBV5-8	CASSLEGSAFSYEQYF
once	TRBJ2-1	TRBV19	CASSIHATSGNNEQFF